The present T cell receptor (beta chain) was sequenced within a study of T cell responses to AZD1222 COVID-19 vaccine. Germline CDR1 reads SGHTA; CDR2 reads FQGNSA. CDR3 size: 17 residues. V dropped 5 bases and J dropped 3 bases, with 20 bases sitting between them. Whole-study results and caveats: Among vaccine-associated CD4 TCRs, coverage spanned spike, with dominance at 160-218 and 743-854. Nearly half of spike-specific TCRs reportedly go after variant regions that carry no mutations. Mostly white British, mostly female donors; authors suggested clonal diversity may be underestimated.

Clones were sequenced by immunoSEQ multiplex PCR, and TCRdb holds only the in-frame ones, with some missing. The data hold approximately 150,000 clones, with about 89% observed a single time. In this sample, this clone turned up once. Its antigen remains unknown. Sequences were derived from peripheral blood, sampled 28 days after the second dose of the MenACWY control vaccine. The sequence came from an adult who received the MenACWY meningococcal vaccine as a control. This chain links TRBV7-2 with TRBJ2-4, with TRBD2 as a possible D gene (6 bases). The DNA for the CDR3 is TGTGCCAGCAGCGTAGAACGGGACTTAGTGGTCAAAAACATTCAGTACTTC. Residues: CASSVERDLVVKNIQYF.